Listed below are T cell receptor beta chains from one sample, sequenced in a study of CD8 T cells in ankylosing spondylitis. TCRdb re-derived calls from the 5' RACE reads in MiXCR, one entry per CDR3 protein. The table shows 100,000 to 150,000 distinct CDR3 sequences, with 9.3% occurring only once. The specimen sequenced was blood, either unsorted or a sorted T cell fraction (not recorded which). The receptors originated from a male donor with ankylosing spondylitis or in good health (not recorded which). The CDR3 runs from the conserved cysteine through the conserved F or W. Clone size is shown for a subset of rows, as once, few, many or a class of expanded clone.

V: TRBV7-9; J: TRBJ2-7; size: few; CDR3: CASSLWTGDISYEQYF
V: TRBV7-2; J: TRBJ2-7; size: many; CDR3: CASSFATSYEQYF
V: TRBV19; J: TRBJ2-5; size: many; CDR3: CASSNILDLRETQYF
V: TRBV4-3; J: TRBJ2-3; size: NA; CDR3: CASSRLAEPREDTQYF
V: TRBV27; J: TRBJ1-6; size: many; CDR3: CASSPVGSYNSPLHF
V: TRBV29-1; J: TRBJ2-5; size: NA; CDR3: CSVAAGLETQYF
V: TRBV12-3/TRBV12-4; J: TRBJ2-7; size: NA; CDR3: CASSKTGGSYEQYF
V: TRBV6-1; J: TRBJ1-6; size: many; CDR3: CASREIPGRGVSPLHF
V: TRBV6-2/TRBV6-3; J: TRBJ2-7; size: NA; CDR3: CASSKGLAGTSYEQYF
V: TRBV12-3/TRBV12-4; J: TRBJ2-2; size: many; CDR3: CASSFLAAGTGELFF
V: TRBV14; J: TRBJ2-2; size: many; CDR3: CASSQVLGANTGELFF
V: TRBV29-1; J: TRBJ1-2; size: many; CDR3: CSVFTSGYTF
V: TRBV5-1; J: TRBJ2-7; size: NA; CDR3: CASRGDGGGPVEQYF
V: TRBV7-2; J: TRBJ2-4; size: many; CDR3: CASSPLAKNIQYF
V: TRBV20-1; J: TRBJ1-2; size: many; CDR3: CSPRTGGIYGYTF
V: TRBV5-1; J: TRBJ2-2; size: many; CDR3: CASSLEGQARGTGELFF
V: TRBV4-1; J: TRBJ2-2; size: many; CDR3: CASSQGLLTSSGELFF
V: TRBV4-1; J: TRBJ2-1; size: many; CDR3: CASSHLAGVNNEQFF
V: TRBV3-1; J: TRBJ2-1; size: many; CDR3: CASSSPSGSSYNEQFF
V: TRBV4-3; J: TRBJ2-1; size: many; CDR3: CASSQDWGSSYNEQFF
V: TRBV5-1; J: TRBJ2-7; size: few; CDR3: CASSPGTSGNPYEQYF
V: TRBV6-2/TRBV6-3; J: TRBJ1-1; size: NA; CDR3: CASSQRGGRANTEAFF
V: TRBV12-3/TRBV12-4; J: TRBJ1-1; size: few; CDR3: CASSYSFPPPTAEAFF
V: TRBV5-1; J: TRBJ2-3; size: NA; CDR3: CASSSWGQGTDTQYF
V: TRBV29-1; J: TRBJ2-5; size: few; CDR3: CSVQGQLLETQYF